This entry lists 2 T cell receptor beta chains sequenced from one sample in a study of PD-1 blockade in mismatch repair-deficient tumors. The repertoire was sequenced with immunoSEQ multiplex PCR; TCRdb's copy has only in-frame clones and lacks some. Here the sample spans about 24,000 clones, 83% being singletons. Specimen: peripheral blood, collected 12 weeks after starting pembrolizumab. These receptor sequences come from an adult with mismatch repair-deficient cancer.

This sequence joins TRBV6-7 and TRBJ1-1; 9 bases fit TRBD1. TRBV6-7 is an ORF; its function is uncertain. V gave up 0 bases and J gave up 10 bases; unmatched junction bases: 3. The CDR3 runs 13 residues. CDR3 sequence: CASSYSPDRGAFF. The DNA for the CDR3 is TGTGCCAGCAGTTACTCCCCGGACAGGGGAGCTTTCTTT.

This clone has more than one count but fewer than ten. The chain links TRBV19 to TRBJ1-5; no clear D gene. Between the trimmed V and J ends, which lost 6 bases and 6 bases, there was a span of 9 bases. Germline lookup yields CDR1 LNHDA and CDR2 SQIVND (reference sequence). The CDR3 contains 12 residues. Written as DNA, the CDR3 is TGTGCCAGTAGGGAAGTGGGTCAGCCCCAGCATTTT. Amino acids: CASREVGQPQHF.